A selection of T cell receptor beta chains follows, all from one sample in a study of T cell responses to AZD1222 COVID-19 vaccine. The assay was immunoSEQ multiplex PCR, and TCRdb's table has in-frame clones only and misses some. The table shows around 100,000 clones, with 90% occurring only once. This material consisted of peripheral blood, taken on day 0 of AZD1222 vaccination. These receptors all come from an adult in good health. CDR3s include the opening cysteine and the closing phenylalanine or tryptophan. The order of the fields is D gene, V gene, clone size, J gene, CDR3 protein, CDR3 DNA. D genes are given only for firm matches. Size tells how often a clone was seen (once, few, many) or the class of an expanded clone, and some rows leave it out.

NA	TRBV18	NA	TRBJ1-4	CASSPTEGSQKLFF	TGTGCCAGCTCACCCACAGAGGGGAGTCAAAAACTGTTTTTT
NA	TRBV5-6	NA	TRBJ2-1	CASGGAYNEQFF	TGTGCCAGCGGGGGCGCCTACAATGAGCAGTTCTTC
NA	TRBV7-9	NA	TRBJ2-2	CASSFGTGNTGELFF	TGTGCCAGCAGCTTTGGGACGGGAAACACCGGGGAGCTGTTTTTT
NA	TRBV27	NA	TRBJ1-1	CASSFGAVNTEAFF	TGTGCCAGCAGTTTTGGGGCGGTGAACACTGAAGCTTTCTTT
NA	TRBV3-1/TRBV3-2	NA	TRBJ2-5	CASSQSLPGETQYF	TGTGCCAGCAGCCAGTCCCTCCCGGGGGAGACCCAGTACTTC
TRBD1	TRBV24-1	NA	TRBJ2-1	CATSASGTGAHEQFF	TGTGCCACCAGTGCCTCCGGGACAGGGGCCCATGAGCAGTTCTTC
NA	TRBV18	NA	TRBJ1-1	CASSPTGVNTEAFF	TGTGCCAGCTCTCCCACGGGGGTGAACACTGAAGCTTTCTTT
NA	TRBV12-3/TRBV12-4	NA	TRBJ2-3	CASSYTDTQYF	TGTGCCAGCAGTTACACAGATACGCAGTATTTT
TRBD1	TRBV9	NA	TRBJ2-2	CASSGAPGGSFTGELFF	TGTGCCAGCAGCGGGGCACCAGGGGGCAGTTTCACCGGGGAGCTGTTTTTT
TRBD1	TRBV7-2	NA	TRBJ2-5	CASSWDRQETQYF	TGTGCCAGCAGCTGGGACAGGCAAGAGACCCAGTACTTC
NA	TRBV19	NA	TRBJ1-4	CASRLSPDEKLFF	TGTGCCAGTAGATTAAGTCCCGATGAAAAACTGTTTTTT
NA	TRBV11-2	NA	TRBJ2-2	CASSFRVTGSGELFF	TGTGCCAGCAGCTTCCGGGTAACAGGGTCCGGGGAGCTGTTTTTT
NA	TRBV7-2	NA	TRBJ1-6	CASSPSGAASNSPLHF	TGTGCCAGCAGCCCCTCCGGGGCAGCCAGTAATTCACCCCTCCACTTT
NA	TRBV12-3/TRBV12-4	NA	TRBJ2-1	CASSLGGGKQFF	TGTGCCAGCAGTTTAGGAGGGGGGAAGCAGTTCTTC
NA	TRBV12-5	NA	TRBJ2-7	CASRRELYEQYF	TGTGCTTCCAGAAGGGAGTTGTACGAGCAGTACTTC
TRBD2	TRBV6-4	NA	TRBJ2-3	CASSPTPTGGGTDTQYF	TGTGCCAGCAGCCCGACCCCGACTGGGGGAGGGACAGATACGCAGTATTTT
NA	TRBV24-1	NA	TRBJ2-1	CATSDSAPGSWNEQFF	TGTGCCACCAGTGACTCCGCCCCAGGGTCCTGGAATGAGCAGTTCTTC
TRBD1	TRBV4-1	NA	TRBJ2-7	CASSQTTGFYEQYF	TGCGCCAGCAGCCAAACGACAGGGTTCTACGAGCAGTACTTC
NA	TRBV7-9	NA	TRBJ2-7	CASSSQAGPYEQYF	TGTGCCAGCAGCTCTCAGGCGGGGCCCTACGAGCAGTACTTC
TRBD2	TRBV12-3/TRBV12-4	NA	TRBJ2-7	CASRRGDYEQYF	TGTGCCAGCAGGCGGGGGGACTACGAGCAGTACTTC
NA	TRBV5-4	NA	TRBJ2-2	CASSLGAGGLNTGELFF	TGTGCCAGCAGCCTAGGAGCCGGGGGGCTGAACACCGGGGAGCTGTTTTTT
NA	TRBV23-1	NA	TRBJ1-6	CASSRGSWYNSPLHF	TGCGCCAGCAGTCGAGGGAGTTGGTATAATTCACCCCTCCACTTT
TRBD1	TRBV7-9	NA	TRBJ2-5	CASSTGTGGQETQYF	TGTGCCAGCAGCACCGGGACAGGGGGGCAAGAGACCCAGTACTTC
NA	TRBV11-3	NA	TRBJ1-1	CASSRGSANTEAFF	TGTGCCAGCAGTCGGGGGTCAGCAAACACTGAAGCTTTCTTT
NA	TRBV19	few	TRBJ2-5	CASSTSRLDQETQYF	TGTGCCAGTAGTACGTCGAGGCTAGATCAGGAGACCCAGTACTTC
TRBD1	TRBV6-5	NA	TRBJ1-5	CASRAVTGGNQPQHF	TGTGCCAGCAGAGCGGTGACAGGGGGAAATCAGCCCCAGCATTTT
NA	TRBV7-9	NA	TRBJ2-7	CAGSTGTYEQYF	TGTGCCGGGAGCACAGGTACCTACGAGCAGTACTTC
NA	TRBV6-5	NA	TRBJ1-2	CASRGRGANYGYTF	TGTGCCAGCAGGGGACGGGGGGCTAACTATGGCTACACCTTC
TRBD2	TRBV5-8	NA	TRBJ2-3	CASSSGWEGSTDTQYF	TGTGCCAGCAGCTCAGGGTGGGAGGGGAGCACAGATACGCAGTATTTT
TRBD2	TRBV6-5	NA	TRBJ2-5	CASRNHQLAGLYF	TGTGCCAGCAGGAACCACCAACTAGCGGGGCTGTACTTC
NA	TRBV18	NA	TRBJ2-7	CASSPGVTYEQYF	TGTGCCAGCTCACCAGGGGTTACTTACGAGCAGTACTTC
NA	TRBV5-6	NA	TRBJ1-6	CASSTGPADNSPLHF	TGTGCCAGCAGCACAGGGCCGGCGGATAATTCACCCCTCCACTTT
NA	TRBV6-5	NA	TRBJ1-5	CASQNGDSNQPQHF	TGTGCCAGCCAGAACGGGGATAGCAATCAGCCCCAGCATTTT
TRBD2	TRBV10-3	NA	TRBJ2-5	CAISEWGGQETQYF	TGTGCCATCAGTGAGTGGGGGGGGCAAGAGACCCAGTACTTC
TRBD1	TRBV7-9	NA	TRBJ1-2	CASSPSRTGIFPNYGYTF	TGTGCCAGCAGCCCCTCCCGGACAGGGATTTTTCCTAACTATGGCTACACCTTC
NA	TRBV18	NA	TRBJ1-1	CASSPGAGRTEAFF	TGTGCCAGCTCACCCGGGGCCGGGCGGACTGAAGCTTTCTTT
NA	TRBV12-3/TRBV12-4	NA	TRBJ2-7	CASRPGQMMRQYF	TGTGCCAGCAGGCCGGGACAAATGATGCGGCAGTACTTC
NA	TRBV5-1	NA	TRBJ2-2	CASSPRQVNTGELFF	TGCGCCAGCAGCCCGCGACAGGTGAACACCGGGGAGCTGTTTTTT
TRBD1	TRBV5-3	NA	TRBJ2-5	CARSLGQGPNQETQYF	TGTGCCAGAAGCTTGGGACAGGGGCCAAATCAAGAGACCCAGTACTTC
NA	TRBV4-3	few	TRBJ1-2	CASSQESRAYGYTF	TGCGCCAGCAGCCAAGAGTCCAGGGCCTATGGCTACACCTTC
NA	TRBV19	NA	TRBJ1-5	CASSIRTDINQPQHF	TGTGCCAGTAGTATTAGGACAGACATTAATCAGCCCCAGCATTTT
NA	TRBV5-5	NA	TRBJ2-7	CASSFDTYEQYF	TGTGCCAGCAGCTTCGACACCTACGAGCAGTACTTC
NA	TRBV7-2	NA	TRBJ2-7	CASSSRGVNTYEQYF	TGTGCCAGCAGCTCAAGGGGGGTCAACACCTACGAGCAGTACTTC
NA	TRBV6-1	few	TRBJ1-1	CASSEALRAGAVTEAFF	TGTGCCAGCAGTGAAGCGCTTAGGGCAGGGGCGGTTACTGAAGCTTTCTTT
NA	TRBV5-5	NA	TRBJ2-3	CASSLVEPTDTQYF	TGTGCCAGCAGCTTAGTGGAGCCCACAGATACGCAGTATTTT
NA	TRBV5-1	NA	TRBJ2-2	CASSPLLGGGELFF	TGCGCCAGCAGCCCTCTGTTAGGGGGCGGGGAGCTGTTTTTT
TRBD2	TRBV7-9	NA	TRBJ2-5	CASSRATSGGAKTQYF	TGTGCCAGCAGCCGGGCCACTAGCGGGGGGGCGAAGACCCAGTACTTC
NA	TRBV30	NA	TRBJ1-1	CAWSVHLNTEAFF	TGTGCCTGGAGTGTACATCTGAACACTGAAGCTTTCTTT
NA	TRBV7-9	NA	TRBJ1-1	CASSLGVLMNTEAFF	TGTGCCAGCAGCTTAGGAGTTCTTATGAACACTGAAGCTTTCTTT
NA	TRBV5-6	NA	TRBJ2-3	CASSLVPGDTQYF	TGTGCCAGCAGCTTGGTCCCTGGGGATACGCAGTATTTT
TRBD2	TRBV7-9	NA	TRBJ2-1	CASRTSGGWNEQFF	TGTGCCAGCAGAACTAGCGGGGGGTGGAATGAGCAGTTCTTC
TRBD1	TRBV3-1/TRBV3-2	NA	TRBJ1-3	CASRPGQVAGNTIYF	TGTGCCAGCAGACCGGGACAGGTGGCTGGAAACACCATATATTTT
TRBD1	TRBV9	NA	TRBJ1-2	CASSVGAQGALGLGGYTF	TGTGCCAGCAGCGTAGGGGCACAGGGGGCGCTGGGTCTTGGTGGCTACACCTTC
NA	TRBV7-3	few	TRBJ1-1	CASSLRGLNTEAFF	TGTGCCAGCAGCTTACGGGGGCTGAACACTGAAGCTTTCTTT
NA	TRBV7-9	few	TRBJ2-1	CASSSVGGRDYNEQFF	TGTGCCAGCAGCTCCGTCGGAGGGCGCGATTACAATGAGCAGTTCTTC
TRBD2	TRBV28	NA	TRBJ2-5	CASSLGGVETQYF	TGTGCCAGCAGTTTGGGAGGGGTAGAGACCCAGTACTTC
TRBD2	TRBV12-5	NA	TRBJ2-5	CASASSGVETQYF	TGTGCTAGTGCCTCAAGCGGGGTTGAGACCCAGTACTTC
NA	TRBV10-3	NA	TRBJ1-2	CAISGQSYGYTF	TGTGCCATCAGTGGACAGAGCTATGGCTACACCTTC
TRBD1	TRBV19	NA	TRBJ1-5	CASRQGQDNQPQHF	TGTGCCAGTAGGCAGGGACAGGACAATCAGCCCCAGCATTTT